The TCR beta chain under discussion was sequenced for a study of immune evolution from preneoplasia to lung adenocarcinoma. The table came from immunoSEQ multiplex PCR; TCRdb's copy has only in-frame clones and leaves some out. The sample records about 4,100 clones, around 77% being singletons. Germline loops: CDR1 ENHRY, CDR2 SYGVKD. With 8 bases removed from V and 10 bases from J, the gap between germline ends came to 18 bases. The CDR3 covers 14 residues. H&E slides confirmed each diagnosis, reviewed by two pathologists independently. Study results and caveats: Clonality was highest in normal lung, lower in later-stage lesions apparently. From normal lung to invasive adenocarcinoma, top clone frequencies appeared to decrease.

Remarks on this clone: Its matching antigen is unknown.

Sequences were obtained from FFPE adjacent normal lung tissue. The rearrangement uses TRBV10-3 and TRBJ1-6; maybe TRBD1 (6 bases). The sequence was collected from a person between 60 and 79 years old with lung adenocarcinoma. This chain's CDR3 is CAIGLQGSGSPLHF. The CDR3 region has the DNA TGTGCCATCGGGTTACAGGGTTCCGGGTCACCCCTCCACTTT.